A single sample is the source of the 9 T cell receptor beta chains below, sequenced in a study of blood T cell repertoires in COVID-19. Method: immunoSEQ multiplex PCR; TCRdb's copy keeps in-frame clones and lacks some. This table holds under 250,000 clones, 75% to 85% found once. What was sequenced was peripheral blood. The source is a woman aged 70-85 years with acute or convalescent COVID-19.

The table lists this clone with a count of one. This chain links TRBV5-1 with TRBJ1-1, with 10 bases that match TRBD1. Germline assignment: CDR1 SGHRS and CDR2 YFSETQ. V was clipped by 4 bases and J by 5 bases; unmatched bases: 5. CDR3 length: 14 residues. The CDR3 coding sequence is TGCGCCAGCAGCCCCGGGACAGGGGCGACTGAAGCTTTCTTT. It specifies CASSPGTGATEAFF.

The chain joins TRBV4-3 to TRBJ1-4, with no clear D. Germline loops: CDR1 LGHNA, CDR2 YSLEER. The CDR3 spans 14 residues. The V and J ends lost 0 bases and 5 bases respectively, with 7 bases between them. The CDR3 DNA reads as TGCGCCAGCAGCCAAGAGGCGGTAAATGAAAAACTGTTTTTT. Translating gives CASSQEAVNEKLFF.

V is TRBV5-4 and J is TRBJ2-5; tentative D call: TRBD2 (6 bases). CDR3 length: 13 amino acids. Germline CDR1 and CDR2: SGHNT and YYREEE (reference sequence). V was cut by 7 bases and J by 4 bases, with 14 bases left in between. CDR3: CASDGGVGETQYF. CDR3 nucleotide sequence: TGTGCCAGCGATGGAGGGGTAGGAGAGACCCAGTACTTC.

The chain combines TRBV25-1 with TRBJ1-2, with a weak D call TRBD1 (6 bases). V shed 5 bases and J shed 4 bases, with 11 bases lying between them. The length of the CDR3 is 13 residues. The germline gives CDR1 MGHDK, CDR2 SYGVNS. The CDR3 loop is CASSLTGSYGYTF. As DNA, the CDR3 is TGTGCCAGCAGTCTGACAGGATCCTATGGCTACACCTTC.

CDR3 nucleotides: TGTGCCAGCAGCAATAGCCCCCCCAGGGGCGGCTACACCTTC. The encoded protein is CASSNSPPRGGYTF. The chain recombines TRBV7-2 with TRBJ1-2; a possible D gene is TRBD1 (6 bases). Trimming removed 5 bases from V and 8 bases from J, with 18 bases in between. The CDR3 loop spans 14 amino acids. Per the germline V gene, CDR1 is SGHTA and CDR2 is FQGNSA.

This clone was found a few times. The V and J genes are TRBV15 and TRBJ2-7; D gene uncertain. The germline CDR1 and CDR2 sequences are LNHNV and YYDKDF (reference sequence). CDR3 length: 14 residues. The ends were cut back, 0 bases at V and 4 bases at J, with 10 bases in the middle. CDR3 DNA sequence: TGTGCCACCAGCAGAGATCTGGGCTCTTACGAGCAGTACTTC. Translating gives CATSRDLGSYEQYF.

The chain joins TRBV30 to TRBJ1-6; no reliable D call. Per germline, CDR1 GTSNPN and CDR2 SVGIG (reference sequence). The CDR3 runs 13 residues. Trimming removed 4 bases at V and 6 bases at J, with 10 bases between. This CDR3 reads CAWKDPGNSPLHF. CDR3 sequence (DNA): TGTGCCTGGAAAGATCCGGGTAATTCACCCCTCCACTTT.

This clone was picked up one time. The chain recombines TRBV28 with TRBJ1-1, with 7 nucleotides matching TRBD1. V trimming: 5 bases; J trimming: 11 bases; junction bases outside the gene matches: 11. CDR1 and CDR2 from the germline V gene are MDHEN and SYDVKM. CDR3 length: 13 residues. CDR3 in amino acids: CASSIKQGWSAFF. CDR3 bases: TGTGCCAGCAGTATTAAACAGGGGTGGTCGGCTTTCTTT.

The DNA for the CDR3 is TGTGCCTGGAGTTCAGGACAGGGGGATTTTTTGGGCTACACCTTC. Its translation: CAWSSGQGDFLGYTF. The rearrangement links TRBV30 to TRBJ1-2, with 10 bases matching TRBD1. From germline, CDR1 is GTSNPN and CDR2 SVGIG (reference sequence). The CDR3 extends over 15 amino acids. J was trimmed by 8 bases and V by 2 bases; bases with no gene match: 11.